This T cell receptor beta chain came from a study of CD8 T cells in Susac syndrome. V lost 0 bases to trimming and J lost 3 bases, with 12 bases between them. The germline gives CDR1 MNHEY, CDR2 SVGAGI. This CDR3 has 15 amino acids. RNA amounts of about 0.5 to 1 ug underwent reverse transcription with random hexamers. Using its own MiXCR run on the immunoSEQ multiplex PCR reads, TCRdb lists one record per CDR3 protein. The sample has some 96,000 distinct CDR3 sequences; 90% to 95% are singletons. The chain combines TRBV6-5 with TRBJ2-7, with D tentatively TRBD1 or TRBD2 (5 bases each). The clonotype was recovered from a human donor with Susac syndrome. Sequencing was done on a sample of CD4+ T cells from PBMCs. CDR3 sequence reads: CASSYSRQGRYEQYF. The CDR3 coding sequence is TGTGCCAGCAGTTACTCACGGCAGGGACGCTACGAGCAGTACTTC.